A single T cell receptor (beta chain) is shown here with its context. What it binds is unknown. In the PCR, 60 Vbeta and 13 Jbeta primers were used. The data were produced by immunoSEQ multiplex PCR, yet TCRdb's version contains in-frame clones alone and is incomplete. The sample table sets out 220,000 or so clones. The sample is drawn from a study of cytomegalovirus exposure and HLA in healthy donors. Study observations and caveats: As a later analysis showed, several of the most significant clusters appeared to be linked to common viral pathogens.

The CDR3 length is 16 residues. Germline CDR1 is MNHEY and CDR2 is SVGAGI. Trimming at V came to 3 bases and at J to 6 bases, leaving 9 bases not matched to a gene. The chain carries TRBV6-5 and TRBJ2-1, with TRBD1 matching 9 bases. The TCR comes from a girl aged 2-10 years in good health and CMV-seropositive. Material: PBMCs. The CDR3 protein is CASSYPGTGISNEQFF. CDR3 DNA sequence: TGTGCCAGCAGTTATCCCGGGACAGGGATTAGCAATGAGCAGTTCTTC.